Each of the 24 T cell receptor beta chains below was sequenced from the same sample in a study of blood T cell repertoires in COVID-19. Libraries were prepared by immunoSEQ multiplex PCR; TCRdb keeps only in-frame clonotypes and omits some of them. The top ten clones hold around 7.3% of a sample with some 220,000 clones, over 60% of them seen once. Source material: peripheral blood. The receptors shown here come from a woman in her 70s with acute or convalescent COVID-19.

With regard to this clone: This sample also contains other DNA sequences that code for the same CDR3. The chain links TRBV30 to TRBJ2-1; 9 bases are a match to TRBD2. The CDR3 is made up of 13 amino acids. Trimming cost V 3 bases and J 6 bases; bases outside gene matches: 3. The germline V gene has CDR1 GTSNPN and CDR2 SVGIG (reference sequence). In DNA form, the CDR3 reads TGTGCCTGGAGCTTAGCGGGGGTCAATGAGCAGTTCTTC. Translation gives CAWSLAGVNEQFF.

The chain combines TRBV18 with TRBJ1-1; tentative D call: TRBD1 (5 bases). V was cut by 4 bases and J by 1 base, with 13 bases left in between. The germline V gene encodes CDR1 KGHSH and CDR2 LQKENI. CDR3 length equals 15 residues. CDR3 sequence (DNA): TGTGCCAGCTCACACGACAGACGGACGAACACTGAAGCTTTCTTT. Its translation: CASSHDRRTNTEAFF.

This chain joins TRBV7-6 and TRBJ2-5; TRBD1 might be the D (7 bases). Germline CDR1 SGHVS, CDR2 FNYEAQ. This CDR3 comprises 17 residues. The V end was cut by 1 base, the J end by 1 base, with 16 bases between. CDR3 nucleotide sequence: TGTGCCAGCAGCTTAGGGAGGGGGCGTTCACCCCAAGAGACCCAGTACTTC. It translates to CASSLGRGRSPQETQYF.

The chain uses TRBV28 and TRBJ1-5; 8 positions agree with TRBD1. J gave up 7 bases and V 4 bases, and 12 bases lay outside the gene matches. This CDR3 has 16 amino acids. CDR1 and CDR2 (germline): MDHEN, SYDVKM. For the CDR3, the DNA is TGTGCCAGCAGTTCCCGACAGGGGAATGGTAAACAGCCCCAGCATTTT. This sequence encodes CASSSRQGNGKQPQHF.

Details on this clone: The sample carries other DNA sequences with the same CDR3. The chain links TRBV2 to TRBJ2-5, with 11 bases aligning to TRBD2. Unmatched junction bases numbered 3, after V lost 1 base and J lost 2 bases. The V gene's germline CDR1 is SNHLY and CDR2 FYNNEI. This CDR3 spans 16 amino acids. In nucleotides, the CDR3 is TGTGCCAGCAGTGAAGGGCTAGCGGGGGGTCAAGAGACCCAGTACTTC. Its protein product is CASSEGLAGGQETQYF.

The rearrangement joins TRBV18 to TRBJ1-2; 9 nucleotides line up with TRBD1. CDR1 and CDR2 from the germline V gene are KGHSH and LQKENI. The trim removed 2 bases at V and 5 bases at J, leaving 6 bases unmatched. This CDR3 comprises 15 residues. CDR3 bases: TGTGCCAGCTCACCAGCTTTTGGGACAGGGTATGGCTACACCTTC. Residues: CASSPAFGTGYGYTF.

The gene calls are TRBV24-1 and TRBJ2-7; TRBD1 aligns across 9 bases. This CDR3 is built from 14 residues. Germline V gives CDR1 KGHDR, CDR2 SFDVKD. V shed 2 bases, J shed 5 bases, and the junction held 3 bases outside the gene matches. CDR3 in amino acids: CATSDSQGADEQYF. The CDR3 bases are TGTGCCACCAGTGATTCACAGGGGGCGGACGAGCAGTACTTC.

CDR3 loop: CATSDLPSPGQSSGNTIYF. CDR3 DNA: TGTGCCACCAGTGATTTGCCCTCCCCGGGACAATCCTCTGGAAACACCATATATTTT. This rearrangement joins TRBV24-1 to TRBJ1-3, with D possibly being TRBD1 (6 bases). The CDR3 contains 19 residues. V lost 0 bases and J lost 0, with 17 bases in between. The germline V gene has CDR1 KGHDR and CDR2 SFDVKD.

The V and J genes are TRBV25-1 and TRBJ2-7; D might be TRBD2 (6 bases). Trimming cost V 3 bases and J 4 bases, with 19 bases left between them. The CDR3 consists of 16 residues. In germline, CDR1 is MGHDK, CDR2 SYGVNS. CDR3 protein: CASSDITLGLPYEQYV. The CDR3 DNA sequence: TGTGCCAGCAGTGATATCACCTTGGGACTCCCTTACGAGCAGTACGTC.

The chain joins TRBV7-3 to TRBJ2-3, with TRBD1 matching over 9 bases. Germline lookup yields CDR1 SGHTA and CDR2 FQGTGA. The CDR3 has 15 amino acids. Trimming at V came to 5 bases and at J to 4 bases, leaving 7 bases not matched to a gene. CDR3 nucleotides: TGTGCCAGCAGCCTGGGACAGGGAGCGGCAGATACGCAGTATTTT. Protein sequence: CASSLGQGAADTQYF.

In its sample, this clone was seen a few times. The DNA for the CDR3 is TGTGCCAGCAGTTCACTGGGACAGGAGGGGTCCTACGAGCAGTACTTC. It is translated as CASSSLGQEGSYEQYF. The V gene is TRBV25-1, the J gene TRBJ2-7; 8 nucleotides line up with TRBD1. CDR1 MGHDK and CDR2 SYGVNS come from the germline V gene. The junction had 10 bases not matched to a gene; V was cut back by 5 bases and J by 1 base. This CDR3 has 16 amino acids.

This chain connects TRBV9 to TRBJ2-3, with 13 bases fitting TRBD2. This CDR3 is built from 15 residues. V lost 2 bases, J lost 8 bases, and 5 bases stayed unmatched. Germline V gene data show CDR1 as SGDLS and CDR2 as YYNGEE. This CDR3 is CASSVVTSGGTTQYF. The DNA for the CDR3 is TGTGCCAGCAGCGTCGTGACTAGCGGGGGGACTACGCAGTATTTT.

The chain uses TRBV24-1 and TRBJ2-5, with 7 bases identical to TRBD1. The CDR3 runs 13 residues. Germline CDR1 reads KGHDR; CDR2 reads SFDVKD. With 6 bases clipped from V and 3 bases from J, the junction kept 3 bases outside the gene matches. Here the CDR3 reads CATSSDRKETQYF. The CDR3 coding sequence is TGTGCCACCAGTTCGGACAGGAAAGAGACCCAGTACTTC.

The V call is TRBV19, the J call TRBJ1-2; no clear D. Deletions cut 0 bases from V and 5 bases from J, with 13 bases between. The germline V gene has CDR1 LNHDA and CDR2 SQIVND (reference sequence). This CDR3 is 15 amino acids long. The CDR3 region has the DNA TGTGCCAGTAGTATAGACTTTGGCAGTCATTATGGCTACACCTTC. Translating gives CASSIDFGSHYGYTF.

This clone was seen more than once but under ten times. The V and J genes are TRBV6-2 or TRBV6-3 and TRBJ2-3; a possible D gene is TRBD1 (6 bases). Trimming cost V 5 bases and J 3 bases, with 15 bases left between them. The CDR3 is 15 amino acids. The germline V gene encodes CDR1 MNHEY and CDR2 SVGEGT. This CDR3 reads CASSDLGTLTDTQYF. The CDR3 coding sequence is TGTGCCAGCAGTGACTTGGGGACACTTACAGATACGCAGTATTTT.

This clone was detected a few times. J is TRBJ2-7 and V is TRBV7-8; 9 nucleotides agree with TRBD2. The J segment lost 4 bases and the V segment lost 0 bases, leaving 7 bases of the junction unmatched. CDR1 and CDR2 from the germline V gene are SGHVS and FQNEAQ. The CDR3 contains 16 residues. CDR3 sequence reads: CASSLARGAGGYEQYF. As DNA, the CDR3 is TGTGCCAGCAGCTTAGCCCGAGGAGCGGGGGGATACGAGCAGTACTTC.

The CDR3 coding sequence is TGTGCCACCAGTGATTTGCGACTAGCGGGGTGCGAGCAGTACTTC. Protein product: CATSDLRLAGCEQYF. The chain joins TRBV24-1 to TRBJ2-7; 11 nucleotides align to TRBD2. CDR3 length: 15 amino acids. The J segment lost 6 bases and the V segment lost 0 bases, leaving 3 bases of the junction unmatched. Looked up from germline, CDR1 is KGHDR and CDR2 is SFDVKD.

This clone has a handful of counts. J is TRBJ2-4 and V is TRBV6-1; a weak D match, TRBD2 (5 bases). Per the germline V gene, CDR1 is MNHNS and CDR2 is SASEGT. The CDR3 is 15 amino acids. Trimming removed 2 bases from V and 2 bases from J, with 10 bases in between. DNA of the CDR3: TGTGCCAGCAGTGAATATTGGACTCCCAAAAACATTCAGTACTTC. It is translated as CASSEYWTPKNIQYF.

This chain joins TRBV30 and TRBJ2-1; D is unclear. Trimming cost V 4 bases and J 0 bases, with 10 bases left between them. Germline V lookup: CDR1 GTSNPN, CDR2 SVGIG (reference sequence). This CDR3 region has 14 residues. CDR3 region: CAWTAVASYNEQFF. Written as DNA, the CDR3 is TGTGCCTGGACGGCGGTAGCCTCCTACAATGAGCAGTTCTTC.

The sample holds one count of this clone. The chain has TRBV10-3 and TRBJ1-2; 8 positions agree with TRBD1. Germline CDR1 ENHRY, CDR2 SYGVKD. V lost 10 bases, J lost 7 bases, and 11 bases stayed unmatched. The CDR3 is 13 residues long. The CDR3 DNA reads TGTGCCACCATACAGGGGGGACCGAGTGGCTACACCTTC. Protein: CATIQGGPSGYTF.

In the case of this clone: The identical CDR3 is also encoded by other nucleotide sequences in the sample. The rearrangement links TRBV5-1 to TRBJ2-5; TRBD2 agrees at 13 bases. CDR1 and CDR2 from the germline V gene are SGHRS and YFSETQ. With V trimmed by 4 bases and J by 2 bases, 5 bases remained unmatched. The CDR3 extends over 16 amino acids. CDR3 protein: CASSPGLAGRQETQYF. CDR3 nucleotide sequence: TGCGCCAGCAGCCCGGGACTAGCGGGAAGACAAGAGACCCAGTACTTC.

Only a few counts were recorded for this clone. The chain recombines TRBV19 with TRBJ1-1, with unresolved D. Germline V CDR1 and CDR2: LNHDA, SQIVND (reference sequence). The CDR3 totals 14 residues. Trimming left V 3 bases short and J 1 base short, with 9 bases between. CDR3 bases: TGTGCCAGTAGTATCCTAGGAGCGAACACTGAAGCTTTCTTT. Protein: CASSILGANTEAFF.

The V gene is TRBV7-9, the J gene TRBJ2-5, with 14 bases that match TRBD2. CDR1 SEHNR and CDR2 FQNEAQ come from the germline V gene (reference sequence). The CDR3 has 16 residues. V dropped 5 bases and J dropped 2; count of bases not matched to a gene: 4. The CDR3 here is CASSTGLAGGQETQYF. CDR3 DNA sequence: TGTGCCAGCAGCACCGGACTAGCGGGGGGACAAGAGACCCAGTACTTC.

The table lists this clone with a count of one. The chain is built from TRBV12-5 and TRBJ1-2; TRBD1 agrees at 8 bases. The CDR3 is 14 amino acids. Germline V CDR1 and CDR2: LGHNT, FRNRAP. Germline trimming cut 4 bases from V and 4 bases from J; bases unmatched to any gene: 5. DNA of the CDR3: TGTGCTAGTGGTTCCCTGGACAGGGTCTATGGCTACACCTTC. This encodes CASGSLDRVYGYTF.